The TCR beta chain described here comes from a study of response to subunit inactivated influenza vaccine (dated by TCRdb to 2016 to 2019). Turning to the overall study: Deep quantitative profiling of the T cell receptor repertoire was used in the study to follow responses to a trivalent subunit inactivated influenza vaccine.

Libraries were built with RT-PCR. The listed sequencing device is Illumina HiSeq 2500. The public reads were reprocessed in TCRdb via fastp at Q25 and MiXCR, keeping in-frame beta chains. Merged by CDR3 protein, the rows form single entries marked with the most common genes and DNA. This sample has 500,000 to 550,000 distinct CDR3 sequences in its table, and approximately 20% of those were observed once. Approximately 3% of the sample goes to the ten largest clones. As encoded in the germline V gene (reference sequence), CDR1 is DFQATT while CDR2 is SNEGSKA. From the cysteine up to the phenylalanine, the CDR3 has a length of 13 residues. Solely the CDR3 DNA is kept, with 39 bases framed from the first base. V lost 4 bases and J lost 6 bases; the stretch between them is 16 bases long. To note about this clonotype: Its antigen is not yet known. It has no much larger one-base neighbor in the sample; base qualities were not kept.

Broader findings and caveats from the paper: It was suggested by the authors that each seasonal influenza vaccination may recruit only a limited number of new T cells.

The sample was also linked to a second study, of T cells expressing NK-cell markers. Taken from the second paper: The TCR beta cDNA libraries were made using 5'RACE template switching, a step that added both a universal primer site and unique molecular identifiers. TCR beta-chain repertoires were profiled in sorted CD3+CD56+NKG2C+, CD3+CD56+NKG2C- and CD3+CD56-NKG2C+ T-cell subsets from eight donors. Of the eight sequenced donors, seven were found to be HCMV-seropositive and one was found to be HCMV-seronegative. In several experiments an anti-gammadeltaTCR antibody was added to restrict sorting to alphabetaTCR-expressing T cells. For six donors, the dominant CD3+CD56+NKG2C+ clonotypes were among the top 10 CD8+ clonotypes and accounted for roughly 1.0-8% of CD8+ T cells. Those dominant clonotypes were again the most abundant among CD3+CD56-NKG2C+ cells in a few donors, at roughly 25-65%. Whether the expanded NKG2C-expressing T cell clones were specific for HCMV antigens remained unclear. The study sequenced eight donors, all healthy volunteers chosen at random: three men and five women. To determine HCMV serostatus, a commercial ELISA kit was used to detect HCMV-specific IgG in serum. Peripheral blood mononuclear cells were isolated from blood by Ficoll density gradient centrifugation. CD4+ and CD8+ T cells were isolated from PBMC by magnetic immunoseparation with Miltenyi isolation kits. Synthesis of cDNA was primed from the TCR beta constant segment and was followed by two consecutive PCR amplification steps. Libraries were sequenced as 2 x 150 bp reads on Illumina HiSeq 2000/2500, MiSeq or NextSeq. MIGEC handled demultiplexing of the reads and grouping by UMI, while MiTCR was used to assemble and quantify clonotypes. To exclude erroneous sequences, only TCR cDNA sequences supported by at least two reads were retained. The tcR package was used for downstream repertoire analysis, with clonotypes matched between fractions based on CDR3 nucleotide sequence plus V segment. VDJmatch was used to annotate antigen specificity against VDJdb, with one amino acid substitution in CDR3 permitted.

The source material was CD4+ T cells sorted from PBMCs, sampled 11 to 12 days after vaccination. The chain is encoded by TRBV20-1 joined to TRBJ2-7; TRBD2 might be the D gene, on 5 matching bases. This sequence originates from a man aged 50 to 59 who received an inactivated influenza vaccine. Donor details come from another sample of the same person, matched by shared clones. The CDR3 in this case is CSANTPGGSEQYF. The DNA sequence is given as TGCAGTGCTAATACCCCAGGTGGGAGCGAGCAGTACTTC.